These 19 T cell receptor beta chains came from one sample sequenced in a study of OX40 agonist ivuxolimab in advanced cancers. The method was immunoSEQ multiplex PCR; TCRdb's version includes in-frame clones alone and lacks a portion of them. The table lists about 48,000 clones, more than 75% of them singletons. The sequencing here drew on CD4+ or CD8+ T cells sorted from blood, taken in a trial of the OX40 agonist ivuxolimab. The receptors come from an adult with an advanced solid tumor such as melanoma, head and neck, liver or kidney cancer.

This clone was seen just once. The CDR3 here is CASRNRDRGILIGRAFF. CDR3 bases: TGTGCCAGCAGAAACCGGGACAGGGGGATTTTGATTGGTCGAGCTTTCTTT. The chain couples TRBV5-4 to TRBJ1-1; TRBD1 matches at 11 bases. From germline, CDR1 is SGHNT and CDR2 YYREEE (reference sequence). This CDR3 is 17 amino acids long. With V trimmed by 5 bases and J by 10 bases, 19 bases remained unmatched.

The V gene is TRBV6-4, the J gene TRBJ2-1, with 7 bases that match TRBD2. The V gene's germline CDR1 is MRHNA and CDR2 SNTAGT. The CDR3 runs to 16 residues. J gave up 0 bases and V 0 bases, and 2 bases lay outside the gene matches. The CDR3 reads CASSDSGGSSYNEQFF. In DNA, the CDR3 is TGTGCCAGCAGTGACTCTGGCGGGAGCTCCTACAATGAGCAGTTCTTC.

There are a few counts of this clone. The chain is built from TRBV18 and TRBJ1-5; D gene unclear. The V and J ends lost 2 bases and 6 bases respectively, with 8 bases between them. The CDR3 contains 13 residues. Germline V lookup: CDR1 KGHSH, CDR2 LQKENI. The CDR3 spells CASSPEGGQPQHF. CDR3 coding DNA: TGTGCCAGCTCACCAGAAGGAGGTCAGCCCCAGCATTTT.

This clone turned up a few times. The rearrangement links TRBV30 to TRBJ1-2, with unresolved D. The V and J ends lost 0 bases and 3 bases respectively, with 20 bases between them. The CDR3 length is 17 residues. Germline CDR1 GTSNPN, CDR2 SVGIG (reference sequence). The CDR3 spells CAWSVGGPHLRDYGYTF. CDR3 DNA: TGTGCCTGGAGTGTGGGAGGCCCCCATTTACGGGACTATGGCTACACCTTC.

The rearrangement uses TRBV2 and TRBJ2-2, with D perhaps TRBD1 (6 bases). CDR1 and CDR2 (germline): SNHLY, FYNNEI. V was clipped by 4 bases and J by 0 bases, with 21 bases between them. CDR3 length: 19 residues. This chain's CDR3 is CASSVQGFTPVTNTGELFF. DNA for the CDR3: TGTGCCAGCAGTGTACAGGGTTTCACGCCCGTTACGAACACCGGGGAGCTGTTTTTT.

The chain couples TRBV11-3 to TRBJ1-1; tentative D call: TRBD1 (5 bases). Trimming removed 4 bases from V and 8 bases from J, with 14 bases in between. CDR3 length: 13 amino acids. In germline, CDR1 is SGHNT, CDR2 YENEEA. In DNA, the CDR3 is TGTGCCAGCAGCTCCCCGACAGAACGGGAAGCTTTCTTT. Translation gives CASSSPTEREAFF.

The chain carries TRBV14 and TRBJ1-1; D is perhaps TRBD1 (5 bases). Trimming took off 3 bases at V and 5 bases at J, with 13 bases between the two ends. This CDR3 has 14 amino acids. The germline V gene has CDR1 SGHDN and CDR2 FVKESK. The CDR3 is CASSHIGGTTEAFF. The CDR3 nucleotides are TGTGCCAGCAGCCACATCGGGGGGACTACTGAAGCTTTCTTT. The variable domain in full, completed from reference TRBV14 and TRBJ1-1, reads EAGVTQFPSHSVIEKGQTVTLRCDPISGHDNLYWYRRVMGKEIKFLLHFVKESKQDESGMPNNRFLAERTGGTYSTLKVQPAELEDSGVYFCASSHIGGTTEAFFGQGTRLTVV.

This rearrangement joins TRBV19 to TRBJ1-1; 8 nucleotides line up with TRBD1. Per the germline V gene, CDR1 is LNHDA and CDR2 is SQIVND (reference sequence). V dropped 4 bases and J dropped 5; count of bases not matched to a gene: 6. This CDR3 comprises 14 residues. CDR3 nucleotides: TGTGCCAGTAGTAGAACAACAGGGGGGACTGAAGCTTTCTTT. It yields the protein CASSRTTGGTEAFF. Full variable domain (rest looked up from reference TRBV19 and TRBJ1-1): DGGITQSPKYLFRKEGQNVTLSCEQNLNHDAMYWYRQDPGQGLRLIYYSQIVNDFQKGDIAEGYSVSREKKESFPLTVTSAQKNPTAFYLCASSRTTGGTEAFFGQGTRLTVV.

As DNA, the CDR3 is TGTGCCAGCAGCTCTGGGAGGGATCAGCCCCAGCATTTT. It is translated as CASSSGRDQPQHF. The chain joins TRBV6-1 to TRBJ1-5; D uncertain. Between the trimmed V and J ends, which lost 6 bases and 5 bases, there was a span of 11 bases. The CDR3 has 13 amino acids. Germline assignment: CDR1 MNHNS and CDR2 SASEGT.

In its sample, this clone was seen once. V and J are TRBV27 and TRBJ2-7, with 11 bases identical to TRBD2. V was pared by 6 bases and J by 6 bases, with 4 bases of the junction left unmatched. The CDR3 is 13 residues long. From germline, CDR1 is MNHEY and CDR2 SMNVEV (reference sequence). DNA of the CDR3: TGTGCCAGCAGAGTAGCGGGAGGGTTCGAGCAGTACTTC. It translates to CASRVAGGFEQYF.

Comments on this clone: In the same sample, other DNA sequences code for this CDR3. The chain has TRBV2 and TRBJ1-2; 8 bases are shared with TRBD1. CDR3 length: 15 amino acids. Germline lookup yields CDR1 SNHLY and CDR2 FYNNEI. V dropped 6 bases and J dropped 5; count of bases not matched to a gene: 11. The CDR3 is CASRPTGGAAYGYTF. For the CDR3, the DNA is TGTGCCAGCAGGCCTACAGGGGGAGCGGCTTATGGCTACACCTTC.

The gene calls are TRBV19 and TRBJ2-1; possibly TRBD1 or TRBD2 for D (5 bases each). The CDR3 length is 15 residues. Trimming removed 3 bases from V and 0 bases from J, with 9 bases in between. CDR1 is LNHDA and CDR2 is SQIVND in the germline V gene (reference sequence). The CDR3: CASSIKGSSYNEQFF. CDR3 coding DNA: TGTGCCAGTAGTATTAAGGGGAGCTCCTACAATGAGCAGTTCTTC.

In its sample, this clone was seen once. The chain uses TRBV29-1 and TRBJ2-7, with 7 bases aligning to TRBD2. The germline CDR1 and CDR2 sequences are SQVTM and ANQGSEA. CDR3 length equals 14 residues. The V and J ends lost 4 bases and 0 bases, in that order; junction bases with no gene match: 6. CDR3 amino acids: CSVATSAVSYEQYF. The CDR3 region has the DNA TGCAGCGTTGCAACTAGCGCTGTCTCCTACGAGCAGTACTTC.

The chain uses TRBV19 and TRBJ2-2; 9 positions match TRBD1. Unmatched junction bases numbered 5, after V lost 4 bases and J lost 8 bases. The CDR3 loop spans 14 amino acids. The germline V gene has CDR1 LNHDA and CDR2 SQIVND (reference sequence). The CDR3 is CASSTQGAGGELFF. The CDR3 bases are TGTGCCAGTAGTACACAGGGGGCAGGAGGGGAGCTGTTTTTT.

This clone was recorded once. V gene TRBV5-1 combines with J gene TRBJ2-1; 11 nucleotides align to TRBD2. Per the germline V gene, CDR1 is SGHRS and CDR2 is YFSETQ. J was trimmed by 5 bases and V by 0 bases; bases with no gene match: 4. This CDR3 has 16 amino acids. CDR3 amino acids: CASSLAATSGNNEQFF. DNA of the CDR3: TGCGCCAGCAGCTTGGCTGCGACTAGCGGGAACAATGAGCAGTTCTTC.

This clone has just one count. V gene TRBV29-1 combines with J gene TRBJ1-2; D gene uncertain. Trimming left V 5 bases short and J 5 bases short, with 15 bases between. The CDR3 extends over 13 amino acids. Germline V lookup: CDR1 SQVTM, CDR2 ANQGSEA. Here the CDR3 DNA reads TGCAGCGTTTCCCCTGGCAGCTATTATGGCTACACCTTC. It is translated as CSVSPGSYYGYTF.

This chain links TRBV7-2 with TRBJ1-3, with D hard to call. Germline assignment: CDR1 SGHTA and CDR2 FQGNSA. Trimming pared 5 bases from V and 6 bases from J, leaving 14 bases between. CDR3 length: 14 residues. The CDR3 is CASSRSDTQNTIYF. The CDR3 DNA reads TGTGCCAGCAGCCGCTCCGACACTCAAAACACCATATATTTT.

The chain recombines TRBV4-1 with TRBJ2-3; maybe TRBD1 (5 bases). Trimming took 1 base from V and 4 from J, leaving 15 bases between them. CDR1 and CDR2 (germline): MGHRA, YSYEKL. The CDR3 sequence is 16 residues long. The CDR3 DNA sequence: TGCGCCAGCAGCCAAGGCCAGGTATGGGGCCCAGATACGCAGTATTTT. This encodes CASSQGQVWGPDTQYF.

The chain recombines TRBV29-1 with TRBJ2-2; 10 positions agree with TRBD2. Trimming at V came to 3 bases and at J to 7 bases, leaving 8 bases not matched to a gene. The CDR3 consists of 15 residues. Germline CDR1 and CDR2: SQVTM and ANQGSEA. This CDR3 reads CSVDPSGSDNGELFF. CDR3 nucleotide sequence: TGCAGCGTTGACCCTAGCGGGAGCGACAACGGGGAGCTGTTTTTT.